This T cell receptor (beta chain) was profiled in a study of T-cell reconstitution after alpha-beta-depleted transplantation in children. Findings and limits, study-wide: Counts and diversity of T cells one year after transplant came mostly from newly produced T cells. Roughly two months post-transplant, alpha-beta T cells reportedly originated from several hundred graft clones that had expanded. Recipient T cells and thymic progenitors that survived were the source of the high TCRbeta diversity seen at day 60 in some patients.

Turning to this clonotype: Its antigen is currently unknown.

This CDR3 is 12 amino acids long. The V gene's germline CDR1 is SGHNT and CDR2 YENEEA. With 8 bases removed from V and 5 bases from J, the gap between germline ends came to 9 bases. Using unique molecular identifiers, the investigators prepared the TCRbeta library. TCRdb re-called the PCR reads through MiXCR, storing one row per CDR3 protein. The sample has roughly 110,000 distinct CDR3 sequences, about 9.4% seen once. The source is a boy younger than 10 with acute lymphoblastic leukemia, due to receive a stem cell transplant. This rearrangement joins TRBV11-3 to TRBJ2-2; the D is unclear. Sequencing used PBMCs, obtained before TCRalphabeta/CD19-depleted stem cell transplant. DNA for the CDR3: TGTGCCAGCTCCGGATGGACCGGGGAGCTGTTTTTT. Translating it yields CASSGWTGELFF.